The 23 T cell receptor beta chains reported below all come from one sample, sequenced in a study of blood T cell repertoires in COVID-19. Some clones are missing from TCRdb's copy, which holds only in-frame ones; the method was immunoSEQ multiplex PCR. The sample has about 200,000 clones, about 80% seen once. Sequences were obtained from PBMCs or T cells enriched from blood (not recorded which). These receptors were taken from a woman in her sixties or seventies with acute COVID-19.

This rearrangement joins TRBV18 to TRBJ1-1; D is possibly TRBD1 (6 bases). Germline V gene data show CDR1 as KGHSH and CDR2 as LQKENI. The V end lost 6 bases, the J end lost 1 base, and 12 bases lay between the germline ends. This CDR3 has 14 amino acids. The CDR3 loop is CASSLKGGNTEAFF. In DNA, the CDR3 is TGTGCCAGCTCCCTTAAAGGGGGGAACACTGAAGCTTTCTTT.

The chain has TRBV28 and TRBJ1-4, with D perhaps TRBD1 (6 bases). V gave up 6 bases and J gave up 3 bases, with 14 bases separating them. The CDR3 is made up of 15 amino acids. CDR1 and CDR2 from the germline V gene are MDHEN and SYDVKM. The CDR3 sequence: CASSDRFSANEKLFF. The DNA of the CDR3 is TGTGCCAGCAGCGACAGGTTTTCGGCTAATGAAAAACTGTTTTTT.

This clone was seen a few times. The chain uses TRBV4-1 and TRBJ1-2; TRBD1 agrees at 10 bases. CDR1 is MGHRA and CDR2 is YSYEKL in the germline V gene. V shed 0 bases and J 5 bases; nucleotides not matched to a gene: 3. CDR3 length: 15 residues. The CDR3 nucleotides are TGCGCCAGCAGCCAAGATTCGGGACAGGGGTATGGCTACACCTTC. Amino acids: CASSQDSGQGYGYTF.

The chain combines TRBV6-5 with TRBJ2-7; 9 bases agree with TRBD2. The CDR3 runs 16 residues. Germline CDR1 and CDR2: MNHEY and SVGAGI. V was clipped by 0 bases and J by 2 bases; unmatched bases: 5. CDR3 DNA: TGTGCCAGCAGTTACTCGAGTCTAGCGGGGACCTACGAGCAGTACTTC. Its translation: CASSYSSLAGTYEQYF.

This clone appeared a single time. The CDR3, as DNA: TGCGCCAGCAGCCCGGGACAGGTTCCCTCATACTATGGCTACACCTTC. Its translation: CASSPGQVPSYYGYTF. V usage is TRBV5-1 and J usage is TRBJ1-2, with 8 bases fitting TRBD1. The V and J ends lost 4 bases and 3 bases, in that order; junction bases with no gene match: 11. CDR1 and CDR2 from the germline V gene are SGHRS and YFSETQ. The CDR3 consists of 16 residues.

This clone showed up just a few times. The V call is TRBV6-5, the J call TRBJ2-2; possibly TRBD2 for D (5 bases). The ends were cut back, 2 bases at V and 4 bases at J, with 11 bases in the middle. Germline CDR1 and CDR2: MNHEY and SVGAGI. The length of the CDR3 is 15 residues. In DNA form, the CDR3 reads TGTGCCAGCAGTTACAGGACTGCGGGCACCGGGGAGCTGTTTTTT. Translation gives CASSYRTAGTGELFF.

V gene TRBV4-2 combines with J gene TRBJ2-7; D perhaps matches TRBD2 (6 bases). The CDR3 length is 13 residues. Germline CDR1 reads LGHNA; CDR2 reads YNFKEQ. V dropped 8 bases and J dropped 3 bases, with 14 bases sitting between them. The CDR3 DNA reads TGTGCCAGCGGTCTCGGAGGGCGCTACGAGCAGTACTTC. It specifies CASGLGGRYEQYF.

The chain joins TRBV4-1 to TRBJ2-7; 9 bases are a match to TRBD1. Trimming at V came to 2 bases and at J to 6 bases, leaving 5 bases not matched to a gene. CDR1 is MGHRA and CDR2 is YSYEKL in the germline V gene. The CDR3 has 14 amino acids. This CDR3 reads CASSQTGTGTEQYF. CDR3 DNA: TGCGCCAGCAGCCAAACCGGGACAGGGACCGAGCAGTACTTC.

V is TRBV27 and J is TRBJ1-2, with no clear D. The CDR3 is made up of 13 amino acids. Trimming removed 6 bases at V and 1 base at J, with 9 bases between. Germline CDR1 reads MNHEY; CDR2 reads SMNVEV (reference sequence). CDR3 DNA: TGTGCCAGCAGCCCGACATATAACTATGGCTACACCTTC. Translated, it gives CASSPTYNYGYTF.

The chain uses TRBV27 and TRBJ2-4; TRBD1 might be the D (5 bases). Germline assignment: CDR1 MNHEY and CDR2 SMNVEV (reference sequence). The V end lost 2 bases, the J end lost 9 bases, and 14 bases lay between the germline ends. This CDR3 has 14 residues. CDR3 loop: CASSLGQGFGIQYF. For the CDR3, the DNA is TGTGCCAGCAGTTTAGGGCAGGGCTTTGGCATTCAGTACTTC.

This chain links TRBV9 with TRBJ1-1; TRBD1 agrees at 7 bases. V gave up 6 bases and J gave up 1 base; unmatched junction bases: 6. Per the germline V gene, CDR1 is SGDLS and CDR2 is YYNGEE. This CDR3 is built from 14 residues. CDR3 protein: CASNQGGGNTEAFF. CDR3 in DNA: TGTGCCAGCAACCAAGGGGGCGGGAACACTGAAGCTTTCTTT.

The J gene is TRBJ2-1, the V gene TRBV7-9; 9 bases are shared with TRBD2. The CDR3 runs 16 residues. Germline V gene sequence: CDR1 SEHNR, CDR2 FQNEAQ (reference sequence). V shed 3 bases, J shed 2 bases, and the junction held 5 bases outside the gene matches. The CDR3 DNA sequence: TGTGCCAGCAGCTTGACCGGGACTAGCCCCTACAATGAGCAGTTCTTC. Amino acid sequence: CASSLTGTSPYNEQFF.

The chain joins TRBV28 to TRBJ1-4; D remains unclear. V was cut by 6 bases and J by 4 bases, with 6 bases left in between. CDR1 MDHEN and CDR2 SYDVKM come from the germline V gene. The CDR3 consists of 12 residues. The CDR3 loop reads CASSLNNEKLFF. CDR3 nucleotides: TGTGCCAGCAGCCTTAATAATGAAAAACTGTTTTTT.

CDR3 nucleotides: TGCAGCGTTGGCTTACATGGGGGAGGGGACTATGGCTACACCTTC. Amino acid sequence: CSVGLHGGGDYGYTF. V usage is TRBV29-1 and J usage is TRBJ1-2; weak D call: TRBD1 (5 bases). Trimming stripped 4 bases from V and 3 bases from J, with 18 bases between. Germline CDR1 and CDR2: SQVTM and ANQGSEA. The CDR3 extends over 15 amino acids.

This clone is a singleton in its sample. The rearrangement links TRBV19 to TRBJ1-3; 7 bases agree with TRBD1. Per the germline V gene, CDR1 is LNHDA and CDR2 is SQIVND (reference sequence). The J segment lost 4 bases and the V segment lost 5 bases, leaving 2 bases of the junction unmatched. This CDR3 is 13 amino acids long. As DNA, the CDR3 is TGTGCCAGTAGTCAGACAGGGGGAAACACCATATATTTT. This encodes CASSQTGGNTIYF.

The rearrangement links TRBV12-3 or TRBV12-4 to TRBJ1-1; TRBD1 aligns across 7 bases. The CDR3 loop spans 13 amino acids. V gave up 8 bases and J gave up 1 base; unmatched junction bases: 4. CDR3 in DNA: TGTGCCAGCGGACGACAGGGGAACACTGAAGCTTTCTTT. This translates into CASGRQGNTEAFF.

This sequence joins TRBV5-1 and TRBJ2-1; 12 nucleotides align to TRBD1. Germline assignment: CDR1 SGHRS and CDR2 YFSETQ. V was clipped by 4 bases and J by 10 bases; unmatched bases: 9. CDR3 length: 15 residues. The CDR3 coding sequence is TGCGCCAGCAGCCTAGGGACAGGGGGCGGATGGGAGCAGTTCTTC. This gives the protein CASSLGTGGGWEQFF.

The chain uses TRBV19 and TRBJ2-7, with 10 bases matching TRBD2. Germline V lookup: CDR1 LNHDA, CDR2 SQIVND (reference sequence). V lost 6 bases and J lost 4; bases outside the gene matches: 9. The CDR3 runs 15 residues. Written as DNA, the CDR3 is TGTGCCAGTAGCGCCACTAGCGGGACTGGGTACGAGCAGTACTTC. This encodes CASSATSGTGYEQYF.

This clone has a handful of counts. The gene calls are TRBV9 and TRBJ2-7, with 7 bases identical to TRBD2. V lost 0 bases to trimming and J lost 6 bases; unmatched junction nucleotides: 6. Germline values: CDR1 SGDLS, CDR2 YYNGEE. This CDR3 spans 14 amino acids. In DNA form, the CDR3 reads TGTGCCAGCAGCGTAGCAGGGACGGGGGGCGAGCAGTACTTC. This encodes CASSVAGTGGEQYF.

The V and J genes are TRBV7-6 and TRBJ1-4; 8 nucleotides line up with TRBD1. Germline lookup yields CDR1 SGHVS and CDR2 FNYEAQ. This CDR3 comprises 16 residues. V was pared by 2 bases and J by 7 bases, with 9 bases of the junction left unmatched. CDR3 coding DNA: TGTGCCAGCAGCTTATGGGGCCAGGGGGCTGGTGAAAAACTGTTTTTT. Protein product: CASSLWGQGAGEKLFF.

The V and J genes are TRBV4-3 and TRBJ1-5; tentatively, D is TRBD1 (6 bases). The V gene lost 2 bases and the J gene lost 7 bases, with 21 bases spanning the gap. The CDR3 sequence is 17 residues long. Per germline, CDR1 LGHNA and CDR2 YSLEER. The CDR3 is CASSQQALTGGHQPQHF. In DNA form, the CDR3 reads TGCGCCAGCAGCCAACAAGCACTTACGGGGGGCCACCAGCCCCAGCATTTT.

The gene calls are TRBV2 and TRBJ1-2; 7 bases map to TRBD1. This CDR3 has 15 residues. With V trimmed by 8 bases and J by 6 bases, 15 bases remained unmatched. Per the germline V gene, CDR1 is SNHLY and CDR2 is FYNNEI. This CDR3 is CASSRQGLPVNGYTF. The DNA of the CDR3 is TGTGCCAGCTCCAGACAGGGTTTGCCGGTGAATGGCTACACCTTC.

The chain couples TRBV11-2 to TRBJ2-5; maybe TRBD2 (5 bases). CDR1 and CDR2 from the germline V gene are SGHAT and FQNNGV. The CDR3 has 13 amino acids. With 2 bases removed from V and 3 bases from J, the gap between germline ends came to 7 bases. The CDR3 spells CASSLSGEETQYF. CDR3 bases: TGTGCCAGCAGCTTATCCGGGGAAGAGACCCAGTACTTC. The full variable domain, its missing parts supplied by reference TRBV11-2 and TRBJ2-5, is EAGVAQSPRYKIIEKRQSVAFWCNPISGHATLYWYQQILGQGPKLLIQFQNNGVVDDSQLPKDRFSAERLKGVDSTLKIQPAKLEDSAVYLCASSLSGEETQYFGPGTRLLVL.